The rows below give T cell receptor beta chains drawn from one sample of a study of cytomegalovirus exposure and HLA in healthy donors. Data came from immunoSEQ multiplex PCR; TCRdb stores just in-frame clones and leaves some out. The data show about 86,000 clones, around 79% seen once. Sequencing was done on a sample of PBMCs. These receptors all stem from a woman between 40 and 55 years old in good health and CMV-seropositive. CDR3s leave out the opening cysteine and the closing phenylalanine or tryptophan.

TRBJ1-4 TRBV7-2 ASSLRLKPTNEKLF
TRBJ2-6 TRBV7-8 ASSPQGAPGANVLT
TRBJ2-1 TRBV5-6 ASSFSPGSAYNEQF
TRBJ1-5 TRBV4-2 ASSQWADSNQPQH
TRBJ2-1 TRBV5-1 ASSLLAGGYNEQF
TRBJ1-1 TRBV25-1 ASTPGHLNTEAF
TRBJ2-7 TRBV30 AWSATSGGYEQY
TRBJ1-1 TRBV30 AWSSSGTVNTEAF
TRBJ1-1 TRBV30 AWRTGGKNTEAF
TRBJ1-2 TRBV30 AWRRTGFYGYT
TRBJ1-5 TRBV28 AIDGGQRNQPQH
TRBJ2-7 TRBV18 ASSPARGLAVAHEQY
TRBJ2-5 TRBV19 ASSIGLAGGQETQY
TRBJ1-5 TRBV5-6 ASSLGGLPQH
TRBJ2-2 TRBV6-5 ASSSAPGQGTGELF
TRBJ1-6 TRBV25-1 ASSENWGISNSPLH
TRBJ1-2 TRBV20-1 SALWDRGYT
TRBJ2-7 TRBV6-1 ASSCLAGGNYEQY
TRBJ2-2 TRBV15 ATSRPARGINTGELF
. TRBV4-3 ASSQGEGVHEQY
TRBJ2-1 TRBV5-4 ASSLAGGGRNEQF
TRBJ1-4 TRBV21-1 ATTAAQGGSTNEKLF
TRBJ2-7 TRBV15 ATSARDRAVEQY
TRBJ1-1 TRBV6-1 ASKPGQGVSTEAF
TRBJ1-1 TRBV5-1 ASRQNTEAF
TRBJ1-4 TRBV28 ASSPEGALLGKLF
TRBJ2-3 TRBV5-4 ASTFGLAGGGDTQY
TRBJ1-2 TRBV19 ASRFGQTFNYGYT
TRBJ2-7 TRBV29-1 SVLTGSRKQY
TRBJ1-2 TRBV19 ASSTISRSRTQGYT
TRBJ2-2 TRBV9 ASSVSLAPTGELF
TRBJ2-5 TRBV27 ASSSLAGQGARETQY
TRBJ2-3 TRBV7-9 TSSYRALGEDTQY
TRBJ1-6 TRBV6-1 ASSGGERRSPLH
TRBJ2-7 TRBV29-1 SVTRTGAAGEQY
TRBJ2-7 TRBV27 ASRGVRGLASYEQY
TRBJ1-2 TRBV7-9 ASSRTGLDGYT
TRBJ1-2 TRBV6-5 ASSRGLYGYT
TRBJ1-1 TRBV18 ASSPGGASEAF
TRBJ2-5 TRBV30 AWTQGREETQY
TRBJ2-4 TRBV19 ASRSSGNRLAKNIQY
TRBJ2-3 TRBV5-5 ASSLERGTDTQY
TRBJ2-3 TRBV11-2 ASSFGGSTDTQY
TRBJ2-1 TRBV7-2 ASSLGPNNEQF